Each of the 17 T cell receptor beta chains below was sequenced from the same sample in a study of response to subunit inactivated influenza vaccine. TCRdb reprocessed the RT-PCR reads via MiXCR and lists one record per CDR3 protein. Of roughly 700,000 distinct CDR3 sequences in the sample, 11% to 15% were seen once. The sample was PBMCs from blood, taken 14 to 15 days before vaccination. The receptors derive from a man aged 45 to 65 who received an inactivated influenza vaccine.

In this sample, this clonotype turned up a few times. The CDR3 DNA is TGCGCCAGCAGCCAAGTGCTCGGGAGTTCTGGGGCCAACGTCCTGACTTTC. Residues: CASSQVLGSSGANVLTF. The chain employs TRBV4-3 and TRBJ2-6, with D perhaps TRBD2 (6 bases). V lost 1 base to trimming and J lost 1 base, with 11 bases between them. The CDR3 has 17 residues. Germline CDR1 is LGHNA and CDR2 is YSLEER.

This clonotype was picked up a small number of times. The rearrangement links TRBV20-1 to TRBJ2-7, with D maybe TRBD1 (5 bases). Germline assignment: CDR1 DFQATT and CDR2 SNEGSKA (reference sequence). Trimming cost V 6 bases and J 0 bases, with 12 bases left between them. This CDR3 is built from 13 residues. The CDR3 here is CSAFQGSSYEQYF. The CDR3 nucleotides are TGCAGTGCCTTTCAGGGAAGCTCCTACGAGCAGTACTTC.

This clonotype appeared a few times. The rearrangement joins TRBV20-1 to TRBJ1-6; D possibly corresponds to TRBD1 (5 bases). V lost 3 bases to trimming and J lost 3 bases, with 9 bases between them. The CDR3 extends over 14 amino acids. Germline V gives CDR1 DFQATT, CDR2 SNEGSKA (reference sequence). CDR3 in DNA: TGCAGTGCTAGTCGAGGGGTCTATAATTCACCCCTCCACTTT. Its translation: CSASRGVYNSPLHF.

The CDR3 DNA is TGTGCCAGCAGTGAAGCGGCTAGCACAGATACGCAGTATTTT. Its protein is CASSEAASTDTQYF. The V and J genes are TRBV6-1 and TRBJ2-3; D unresolved. V was shortened by 0 bases and J by 0 bases, with 4 bases between the two germline ends. Germline-derived CDR1 and CDR2 are MNHNS and SASEGT. The CDR3 covers 14 residues.

This clonotype was counted at least ten times. The chain is built from TRBV6-1 and TRBJ2-1; 12 bases match TRBD2. Looked up from germline, CDR1 is MNHNS and CDR2 is SASEGT. The CDR3 is made up of 15 amino acids. V lost 6 bases to trimming and J lost 7 bases; unmatched junction nucleotides: 7. CDR3 sequence reads: CASSRLAGEGNEQFF. CDR3 nucleotides: TGTGCCAGCAGCAGACTAGCGGGGGAGGGAAATGAGCAGTTCTTC.

This clonotype was seen repeatedly, ten times or more. This sequence joins TRBV28 and TRBJ2-2; TRBD2 matches at 14 bases. CDR3 length equals 19 residues. Germline-derived CDR1 and CDR2 are MDHEN and SYDVKM. Trimming cost V 5 bases and J 3 bases; bases outside gene matches: 11. CDR3 in DNA: TGTGCCAGCAGTAGTCAGTGGACTAGCGGGGGGAAACACACCGGGGAGCTGTTTTTT. Residues: CASSSQWTSGGKHTGELFF. Filled out from reference TRBV28 and TRBJ2-2, the complete variable domain reads DVKVTQSSRYLVKRTGEKVFLECVQDMDHENMFWYRQDPGLGLRLIYFSYDVKMKEKGDIPEGYSVSREKKERFSLILESASTNQTSMYLCASSSQWTSGGKHTGELFFGEGSRLTVL.

The V gene is TRBV9, the J gene TRBJ2-3; maybe TRBD1 (6 bases). V was clipped by 0 bases and J by 1 base, with 15 bases between them. Germline CDR1 is SGDLS and CDR2 is YYNGEE. The CDR3 is 17 amino acids. DNA of the CDR3: TGTGCCAGCAGCGTAGAAGTCAGGGGTGGGGGCACAGATACGCAGTATTTT. Translating it yields CASSVEVRGGGTDTQYF.

V and J are TRBV28 and TRBJ2-7; 10 positions agree with TRBD2. Trimming cost V 6 bases and J 5 bases; bases outside gene matches: 13. The germline V gene has CDR1 MDHEN and CDR2 SYDVKM. CDR3 length: 16 residues. The CDR3 protein is CASSPGVAGGINEQYF. CDR3 sequence (DNA): TGTGCCAGCAGCCCCGGGGTAGCGGGAGGCATTAACGAGCAGTACTTC.

This clonotype was found a few times. The rearrangement links TRBV24-1 to TRBJ2-3; D is undetermined. V was shortened by 3 bases and J by 5 bases, with 11 bases between the two germline ends. Germline lookup yields CDR1 KGHDR and CDR2 SFDVKD. This CDR3 has 14 amino acids. The CDR3 protein is CATSDGLRIDTQYF. The CDR3 nucleotides are TGTGCCACCAGTGATGGGCTGAGGATAGATACGCAGTATTTT.

The rearrangement uses TRBV12-3 or TRBV12-4 and TRBJ1-2; 12 bases align to TRBD1. V was pared by 5 bases and J by 3 bases, with 7 bases of the junction left unmatched. CDR3 length: 16 residues. CDR3 region: CASSRDRGPTYYGYTF. The CDR3 DNA follows: TGTGCCAGCAGTCGGGACAGGGGGCCCACTTACTATGGCTACACCTTC.

This clonotype was observed a few times. The chain employs TRBV24-1 and TRBJ2-5; D is uncertain. This CDR3 has 16 residues. Looked up from germline, CDR1 is KGHDR and CDR2 is SFDVKD. V lost 4 bases to trimming and J lost 1 base, with 15 bases between them. The CDR3, as DNA: TGTGCCACCAGTGACCCCGGACGAAGAGGCCAAGAGACCCAGTACTTC. Amino acid sequence: CATSDPGRRGQETQYF.

The chain is built from TRBV15 and TRBJ1-5; TRBD1 might be the D (6 bases). There are 17 residues in the CDR3. In germline, CDR1 is LNHNV, CDR2 YYDKDF (reference sequence). The V and J ends lost 0 bases and 10 bases respectively, with 22 bases between them. CDR3 protein: CATSRDPTQGTGSPQHF. CDR3 sequence (DNA): TGTGCCACCAGCAGAGACCCCACACAGGGCACGGGTTCACCCCAGCATTTT.

This clonotype was counted only a few times. The chain couples TRBV7-8 to TRBJ2-3; 8 bases map to TRBD2. The V and J ends lost 0 bases and 1 base, in that order; junction bases with no gene match: 3. The CDR3 spans 16 residues. Germline values: CDR1 SGHVS, CDR2 FQNEAQ. The CDR3 is CASSLAYSGGTDTQYF. CDR3 DNA: TGTGCCAGCAGCTTAGCGTATAGCGGGGGCACAGATACGCAGTATTTT.

This clonotype appeared a few times. The chain carries TRBV5-1 and TRBJ1-1; D is possibly TRBD1 (5 bases). V gave up 4 bases and J gave up 3 bases, with 13 bases separating them. The germline CDR1 and CDR2 sequences are SGHRS and YFSETQ. This CDR3 is 14 amino acids long. The CDR3 sequence is CASSRIGRDTEAFF. In nucleotides, the CDR3 is TGCGCCAGCAGCCGGATTGGCAGGGACACTGAAGCTTTCTTT. The full variable domain, completed using reference TRBV5-1 and TRBJ1-1, is KAGVTQTPRYLIKTRGQQVTLSCSPISGHRSVSWYQQTPGQGLQFLFEYFSETQRNKGNFPGRFSGRQFSNSRSEMNVSTLELGDSALYLCASSRIGRDTEAFFGQGTRLTVV.

On this clonotype itself: A read error may be the cause here, since a much bigger clone is one base away. This rearrangement joins TRBV5-1 to TRBJ2-3; no clear D gene. This CDR3 spans 14 amino acids. Per the germline V gene, CDR1 is SGHRS and CDR2 is YFSETQ. CDR3 protein: CASSLGRATDMQYF. CDR3 coding DNA: TGCGCCAGCAGCTTGGGACGGGCCACAGATATGCAGTATTTT.

This clonotype was observed a handful of times. The chain has TRBV12-3 or TRBV12-4 and TRBJ2-7; TRBD2 agrees at 7 bases. The CDR3 totals 14 residues. The junction had 8 bases not matched to a gene; V was cut back by 7 bases and J by 2 bases. CDR3 protein: CASKGTREPYEQYF. The CDR3 DNA follows: TGTGCCAGCAAGGGGACGCGGGAGCCCTACGAGCAGTACTTC.

This clonotype was observed a few times. The chain has TRBV5-1 and TRBJ2-1; a weak D match, TRBD2 (5 bases). This CDR3 has 13 residues. Germline CDR1 is SGHRS and CDR2 is YFSETQ. With 1 base removed from V and 7 bases from J, the gap between germline ends came to 9 bases. The CDR3 sequence is CASSLLRANEQFF. For the CDR3, the DNA is TGCGCCAGCAGCTTGCTGCGGGCTAATGAGCAGTTCTTC. Complete variable domain (other parts from reference TRBV5-1 and TRBJ2-1): KAGVTQTPRYLIKTRGQQVTLSCSPISGHRSVSWYQQTPGQGLQFLFEYFSETQRNKGNFPGRFSGRQFSNSRSEMNVSTLELGDSALYLCASSLLRANEQFFGPGTRLTVL.